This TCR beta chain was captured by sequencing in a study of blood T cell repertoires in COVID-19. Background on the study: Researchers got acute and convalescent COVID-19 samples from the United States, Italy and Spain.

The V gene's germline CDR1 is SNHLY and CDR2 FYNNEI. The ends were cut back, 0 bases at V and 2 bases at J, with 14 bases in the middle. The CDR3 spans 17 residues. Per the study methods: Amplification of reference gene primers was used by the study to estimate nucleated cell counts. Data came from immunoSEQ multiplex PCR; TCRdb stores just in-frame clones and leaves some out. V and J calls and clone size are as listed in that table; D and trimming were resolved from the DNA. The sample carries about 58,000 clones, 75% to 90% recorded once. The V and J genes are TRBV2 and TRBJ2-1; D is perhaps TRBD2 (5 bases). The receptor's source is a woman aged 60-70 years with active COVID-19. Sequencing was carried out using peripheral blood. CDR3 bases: TGTGCCAGCAGTGAAGCAACTAGGTCCGCCGCCTACAATGAGCAGTTCTTC. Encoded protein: CASSEATRSAAYNEQFF.